This entry describes one TCR beta chain. As yet, its antigen is unknown. Here immunoSEQ multiplex PCR was the method, and the copy in TCRdb shows in-frame clones only, minus some. The sample consists of 70,000 to 100,000 clones, 90% to 95% of them appearing once. V was clipped by 5 bases and J by 9 bases; unmatched bases: 6. Germline loops: CDR1 SGHAT, CDR2 FQNNGV. The CDR3 has 12 residues. Time point indicated: week 5, during vaccination. Doses consisted of 300 ug of mutant IDH1 20-mer peptide each, paired with topical imiquimod. This sample was taken from a study of a mutant IDH1 vaccine in newly diagnosed glioma. General study points: In 80% to 95% of patients, immune responses induced by the vaccine occurred.

This TCR derives from a woman aged 45 to 65 with glioma. The chain uses TRBV11-2 and TRBJ2-5; TRBD1 aligns across 7 bases. Specimen: PBMCs, collected from a glioma patient whose treatment included an IDH1 peptide vaccine. CDR3 nucleotide sequence: TGTGCCAGCAGCATCGACAGGGCGGCCCAGTACTTC. Translating gives CASSIDRAAQYF. Using reference TRBV11-2 and TRBJ2-5 for the parts outside the CDR3, the full variable domain is EAGVAQSPRYKIIEKRQSVAFWCNPISGHATLYWYQQILGQGPKLLIQFQNNGVVDDSQLPKDRFSAERLKGVDSTLKIQPAKLEDSAVYLCASSIDRAAQYFGPGTRLLVL.